This TCR beta chain was documented in a study of human T cells and chemical hapten exposure. Study-level background: Patients were given diphenylcyclopropenone on the scalp weekly across the roughly 25-week study. The study patch tested 0.01% DPC on the upper back and read results at 6 days.

Study-level findings and limits: Donors' alopecia may make their immune response differ from healthy people's.

Time point here: pre-sensitization, week 0. Treatment given: therapeutic diphenylcyclopropenone sensitization with weekly scalp DPC. Unfractionated whole blood was the source from which total RNA was extracted. This clonotype has a handful of counts. Antigen: not known. TCRdb re-analysed the RACE reads in MiXCR, keeping a single row per CDR3 protein. The table records some 60,000 distinct CDR3 sequences, 11% of them present only once. This CDR3 contains 13 residues. The V and J ends lost 4 bases and 5 bases respectively, with 11 bases between them. Per germline, CDR1 MNHEY and CDR2 SVGEGT. This receptor was obtained from a woman aged 40-49 years with alopecia areata. Some clones in this sample may be carry-over from other donors' samples. Source: whole blood, taken in connection with sensitization to the hapten diphenylcyclopropenone (DPC). The gene calls are TRBV6-2 or TRBV6-3 and TRBJ2-5; D might be TRBD2 (6 bases). CDR3 nucleotide sequence: TGTGCCAGCAGTTTCCCTAGCGTGGAGACCCAGTACTTC. Protein sequence: CASSFPSVETQYF.